This T cell receptor (beta chain) was identified in a study of CD8 T cells in Susac syndrome. Reverse transcription of 0.5 to 1 ug RNA was performed with random hexamers. immunoSEQ multiplex PCR amplified TCR beta CDR3 across 54 Vbeta, 13 Jbeta. TCRdb analysed the immunoSEQ multiplex PCR reads with MiXCR anew, one entry per CDR3 protein. The repertoire has about 160,000 distinct CDR3 sequences, approximately 94% of them found once; the top ten carry 0.085% to 0.095%. Trimming at V came to 2 bases and at J to 5 bases, leaving 7 bases not matched to a gene. Per the germline V gene, CDR1 is MDHEN and CDR2 is SYDVKM. The CDR3 is 15 residues long. TCR beta from blood CD8+ and CD4+ T cells was sequenced. Multiple sclerosis controls were treatment-naive patients with stable or active relapsing-remitting disease. The authors negatively isolated CD8+ and CD4+ T cells and FACS-enriched TEMRA cells.

Sequencing was carried out using CD4+ T cells from PBMCs. This receptor was obtained from a human donor with multiple sclerosis. This chain connects TRBV28 to TRBJ2-3; 7 bases align to TRBD1. The CDR3 here is CASSLGGAGGDTQYF. The CDR3 nucleotides read TGTGCCAGCAGTTTAGGGGGAGCAGGGGGAGATACGCAGTATTTT.